The text below deals with one T cell receptor (beta chain). No antigen is known for it. The sample belongs to a study of T cell responses to AZD1222 COVID-19 vaccine. Regarding the study as a whole: Among the donors, most were white British and more were female, and clonal diversity was possibly underestimated. AZD1222 recipients seropositive at baseline numbered only six or seven.

The table came from immunoSEQ multiplex PCR; TCRdb's copy has only in-frame clones and leaves some out. The sample has 200,000 to 300,000 clones, roughly 93% seen once. The receptor was derived from an adult in good health. The sequencing here drew on peripheral blood, taken on day 0 of AZD1222 vaccination.

DNA of the CDR3: TGTGCCAGCTCACGAGGGACAGGGGACGAGCAGTACTTC. Translating gives CASSRGTGDEQYF. V and J are TRBV18 and TRBJ2-7, with TRBD1 matching over 10 bases. Per the germline V gene, CDR1 is KGHSH and CDR2 is LQKENI. V shed 4 bases, J shed 5 bases, and the junction held 2 bases outside the gene matches. The CDR3 covers 13 residues.